This TCR beta chain came from a study of cytomegalovirus exposure and HLA in healthy donors. PCR primers comprised 60 Vbeta and 13 Jbeta primers. TCRdb's table, derived via immunoSEQ multiplex PCR, lists solely in-frame clones and lacks some. The table includes some 80,000 clones, approximately 80% detected once. Regarding this clone: Its cognate antigen is unknown.

The germline V gene has CDR1 SGHTA and CDR2 FQGNSA. The CDR3 extends over 15 amino acids. Trimming removed 1 base at V and 7 bases at J, with 14 bases between. Whole-study findings and limits: In a later analysis, at a false discovery rate of 0.05, under 20,000 TCR beta sequences were associated with HLA alleles. Earlier findings revealed that most TCR beta V segments proved productive either about 87% or about 30% of the time. A link between a missense DCLRE1C variant and TCR beta V- and J-gene trimming emerged from a later analysis.

This TCR derives from a man aged 40-49 years in good health and CMV-seronegative. Sample: PBMCs. V is TRBV7-2 and J is TRBJ2-4, with D maybe TRBD1 (6 bases). This CDR3 reads CASSLDGQGWNIQYF. As DNA, the CDR3 is TGTGCCAGCAGCTTAGACGGGCAGGGGTGGAACATTCAGTACTTC.